This TCR beta chain was sequenced in a study of chemoradiotherapy in HPV16-positive cancers (dated by TCRdb to 2022 to 2024). Study-wide context: Candidate HPV-specific T-cell clones and common TCR motifs were defined through functional T-cell assays on cells from a couple of HPV16-positive patients. Whether T-cell immunity against the HPV oncoproteins E6 and E7 changes during chemoradiotherapy and whether survival is affected by this immunity were examined in the study. The candidate HPV-specific TCRs and motifs were subsequently tracked in TCR repertoires obtained from 65 to 95 patients with HPV-related cancers.

Receptors were amplified or captured by the immunoSEQ multiplex PCR assay. TCRdb limited this immuneACCESS table to in-frame rearrangements with V and J called. A share of clones is missing; checked studies link under half to unresolved V genes, and the rest is unexplained. The sample has nearly 35,000 clones on record, approximately 90% of them singletons. The top ten constitute about 3.6% of the sample. Repertoires were sampled repeatedly over the course of chemoradiotherapy so that clonal expansion in the tumor microenvironment could be followed. As to this clone: Its antigen has not been determined. Within one base of it there is no much larger clone, and no base qualities were kept.

CDR1 KGHSH and CDR2 LQKENI are derived from the germline V gene. Counted from cysteine to phenylalanine, this CDR3 has 14 amino acids. Only the CDR3 DNA stays, 42 bases, in frame from base 1. Trimmed from V: 5 bases; trimmed from J: 5 bases; junction bases lacking a gene match: 6. What the study reported, not specific to this receptor: Expansion of candidate HPV-specific clones and E7-related TCR motifs was observed in the tumor microenvironment during treatment, whereas no such expansion was observed for non-HPV-specific T cells. Only two HPV16-positive patients were used to derive the functional definition of HPV-specific T cells, and the survival association was reported for HPV16-positive patients. Among HPV16-positive patients, expansion of HPV-responsive T cells during chemoradiotherapy was associated with better recurrence-free survival.

The material was blood, obtained from a patient who underwent chemoradiotherapy. The sequence was collected from a human donor with HPV-associated anogenital cancer. The chain is made from TRBV18 and TRBJ2-5; 9 bases in between match TRBD1. The encoded CDR3 is CASSVGQGVETQYF. In nucleotide form, the sequence is TGTGCCAGCTCAGTGGGACAGGGAGTGGAGACCCAGTACTTC.